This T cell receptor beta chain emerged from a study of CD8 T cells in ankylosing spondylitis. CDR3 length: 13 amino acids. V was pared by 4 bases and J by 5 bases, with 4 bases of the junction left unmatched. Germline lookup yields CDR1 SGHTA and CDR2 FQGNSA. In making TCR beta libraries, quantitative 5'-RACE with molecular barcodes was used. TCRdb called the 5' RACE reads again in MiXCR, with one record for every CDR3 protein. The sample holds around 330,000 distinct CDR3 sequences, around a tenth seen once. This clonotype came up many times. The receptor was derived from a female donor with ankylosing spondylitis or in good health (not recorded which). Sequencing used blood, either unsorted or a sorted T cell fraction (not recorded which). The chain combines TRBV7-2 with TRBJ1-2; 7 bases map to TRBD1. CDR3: CASSSGQAYGYTF. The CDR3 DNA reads TGTGCCAGCAGCTCAGGACAGGCTTATGGCTACACCTTC.